This T cell receptor beta chain was captured by sequencing in a study of spatial heterogeneity in lung cancer. Points from the study as a whole: Sequencing reached an estimated coverage of tumor T cells that was only approximately 7% for alpha chains and around 13% for beta chains. The number of expanded tumor alpha and beta chains correlated with mutation number.

MiXCR, run by TCRdb on the 5' RACE reads, gives a single entry per CDR3 protein. The sample contains over 10,000 distinct CDR3 sequences, around 5.6% of which appear only once. Noted time point: sample taken at primary tumor resection. No cells were sorted before sequencing. The whole RNA sequenced was extracted from tumor, nontumor lung or frozen PBMC. This clonotype is medium-sized within its sample. Antigen: not known. The germline CDR1 and CDR2 sequences are SQVTM and ANQGSEA. This CDR3 spans 14 amino acids. V lost 2 bases and J lost 4, with 14 bases in between. This receptor was taken from a female donor with early-stage non-small cell lung cancer. The sample was lung tumor tissue, taken at surgery. The chain uses TRBV29-1 and TRBJ1-2; the D is unclear. The CDR3 sequence: CSVEKHLGSYGYTF. The DNA of the CDR3 is TGCAGCGTTGAAAAACACCTAGGAAGCTATGGCTACACCTTC.